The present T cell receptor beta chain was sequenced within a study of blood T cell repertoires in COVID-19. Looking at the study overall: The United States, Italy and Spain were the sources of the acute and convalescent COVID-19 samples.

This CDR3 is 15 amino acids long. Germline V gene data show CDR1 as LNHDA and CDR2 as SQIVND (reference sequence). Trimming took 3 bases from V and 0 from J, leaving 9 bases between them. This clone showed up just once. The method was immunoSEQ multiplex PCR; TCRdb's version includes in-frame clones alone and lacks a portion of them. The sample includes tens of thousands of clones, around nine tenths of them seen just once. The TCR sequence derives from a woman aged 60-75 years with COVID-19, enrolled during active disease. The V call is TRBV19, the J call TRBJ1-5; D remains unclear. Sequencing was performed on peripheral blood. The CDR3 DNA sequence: TGTGCCAGTAGTATTCAGTCTTCTAGCAATCAGCCCCAGCATTTT. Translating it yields CASSIQSSSNQPQHF.